The 14 T cell receptor beta chains reported below all come from one sample, sequenced in a study of T cell repertoires in cytomegalovirus infection. Each CDR3 protein gets one entry after TCRdb re-called the reads with MiXCR. The data hold roughly 700,000 distinct CDR3 sequences, with roughly a third observed a single time. Their antigens are not known. The specimen was cultured PBMCs, collected from culture after CMV antigen stimulation. Receptor source: a human donor in good health (CMV status not recorded). Some clones in this sample may be carry-over from other donors' samples.

The chain couples TRBV6-4 to TRBJ2-7; D remains ambiguous. Germline CDR1 reads MRHNA; CDR2 reads SNTAGT. The CDR3 is 12 amino acids. V was pared by 3 bases and J by 4 bases, with 7 bases between. In DNA form, the CDR3 reads TGTGCCAGCAGTGAACCCCGATACGAGCAGTACTTC. Translated, it gives CASSEPRYEQYF.

There are a few counts of this clonotype. The chain combines TRBV7-2 with TRBJ2-3; D might be TRBD2 (5 bases). Germline V gene lookup returns CDR1 SGHTA and CDR2 FQGNSA. This CDR3 spans 14 amino acids. Trimming took 3 bases from V and 8 from J, leaving 15 bases between them. CDR3 DNA: TGTGCCAGCAGCTTTGGGGTTAGCGCGGGTACGCAGTATTTT. Its protein is CASSFGVSAGTQYF.

This clonotype was counted many times. The chain recombines TRBV7-2 with TRBJ1-2, with 7 bases that match TRBD1. J was trimmed by 7 bases and V by 0 bases; bases with no gene match: 8. This CDR3 spans 15 amino acids. CDR1 SGHTA and CDR2 FQGNSA come from the germline V gene. The CDR3 DNA reads as TGTGCCAGCAGCTTAGCGCGAGACAGGGCGGGTGGCTACACCTTC. Residues: CASSLARDRAGGYTF.

This clonotype was seen repeatedly, ten times or more. The V and J genes are TRBV7-2 and TRBJ2-5; 7 nucleotides line up with TRBD1. CDR3 length: 15 amino acids. V shed 4 bases and J 5 bases; nucleotides not matched to a gene: 10. Germline CDR1 SGHTA, CDR2 FQGNSA. The CDR3 region is CASSSGGWGQETQYF. The CDR3 coding sequence is TGTGCCAGCAGCTCAGGGGGTTGGGGTCAGGAGACCCAGTACTTC.

This clonotype has only one observation. V is TRBV5-1 and J is TRBJ2-3; D might be TRBD1 (5 bases). Germline V lookup: CDR1 SGHRS, CDR2 YFSETQ. V lost 0 bases and J lost 3, with 8 bases in between. The CDR3 contains 14 residues. The CDR3 region has the DNA TGCGCCAGCAGCTTGGCCAAGGGGACAGATACGCAGTATTTT. Translated, it gives CASSLAKGTDTQYF.

This clonotype has more than one count but fewer than ten. V is TRBV7-6 and J is TRBJ2-3; TRBD1 agrees at 11 bases. V was clipped by 6 bases and J by 5 bases; unmatched bases: 7. Germline V gene sequence: CDR1 SGHVS, CDR2 FNYEAQ. This CDR3 spans 15 amino acids. This CDR3 is CASRDGTGGGDTQYF. The CDR3 DNA sequence: TGTGCCAGCAGGGACGGGACAGGGGGAGGAGATACGCAGTATTTT.

V and J are TRBV7-7 and TRBJ2-3; 15 bases map to TRBD2. Germline trimming cut 5 bases from V and 6 bases from J; bases unmatched to any gene: 6. The germline V gene has CDR1 SSHAT and CDR2 FNYEAQ (reference sequence). This CDR3 is 16 amino acids long. The CDR3 protein is CASSPGLAGGLDTQYF. CDR3 nucleotides: TGTGCCAGCAGCCCCGGACTAGCGGGAGGGCTGGATACGCAGTATTTT.

This clonotype was counted ten times or more. The chain couples TRBV7-2 to TRBJ1-5, with D tentatively TRBD1 (5 bases). Trimming stripped 8 bases from V and 0 bases from J, with 11 bases between. Germline CDR1 and CDR2: SGHTA and FQGNSA. This CDR3 region has 14 residues. CDR3 sequence (DNA): TGTGCCAGCTCGGGACTTAATAGCAATCAGCCCCAGCATTTT. Translating gives CASSGLNSNQPQHF.

This clonotype occurred a few times. The chain links TRBV10-3 to TRBJ2-7; 11 bases are a match to TRBD2. The V and J ends lost 7 bases and 1 base, in that order; junction bases with no gene match: 3. Germline V gives CDR1 ENHRY, CDR2 SYGVKD. The CDR3 length is 14 residues. The CDR3 is CAIIRTSGSYEQYF. In DNA form, the CDR3 reads TGTGCCATCATTAGGACTAGCGGGTCCTACGAGCAGTACTTC.

The chain has TRBV7-2 and TRBJ1-6; D is perhaps TRBD1 (5 bases). The germline V and J ends were trimmed by 6 bases and 6 bases, with 9 bases remaining between them. This CDR3 spans 13 amino acids. Germline V gene data show CDR1 as SGHTA and CDR2 as FQGNSA. Here the CDR3 reads CASRMGGNSPLHF. CDR3 sequence (DNA): TGTGCCAGCAGAATGGGGGGTAATTCACCCCTCCACTTT. Using reference TRBV7-2 and TRBJ1-6 for the parts outside the CDR3, the full variable domain is GAGVSQSPSNKVTEKGKDVELRCDPISGHTALYWYRQSLGQGLEFLIYFQGNSAPDKSGLPSDRFSAERTGGSVSTLTIQRTQQEDSAVYLCASRMGGNSPLHFGNGTRLTVT.

The CDR3 loop is CASSSLDAFQGSSYGYTF. CDR3 nucleotide sequence: TGTGCCAGCAGTTCCCTCGACGCTTTTCAGGGGAGCAGCTATGGCTACACCTTC. The genes are TRBV28 and TRBJ1-2; a possible D gene is TRBD1 (6 bases). V lost 4 bases to trimming and J lost 4 bases, with 25 bases between them. CDR3 length: 18 amino acids. Germline-derived CDR1 and CDR2 are MDHEN and SYDVKM.

V is TRBV7-2 and J is TRBJ2-7; D possibly corresponds to TRBD1 (5 bases). The CDR3 covers 14 residues. CDR1 and CDR2 (germline): SGHTA, FQGNSA. V was pared by 5 bases and J by 2 bases, with 13 bases between. CDR3 region: CASSVPRGTYEQYF. The CDR3 DNA follows: TGTGCCAGCAGCGTTCCAAGGGGCACCTACGAGCAGTACTTC. Filled out from reference TRBV7-2 and TRBJ2-7, the complete variable domain reads GAGVSQSPSNKVTEKGKDVELRCDPISGHTALYWYRQSLGQGLEFLIYFQGNSAPDKSGLPSDRFSAERTGGSVSTLTIQRTQQEDSAVYLCASSVPRGTYEQYFGPGTRLTVT.

This clonotype turned up a few times. The rearrangement links TRBV7-8 to TRBJ2-7, with D uncertain. Germline CDR1 SGHVS, CDR2 FQNEAQ. V lost 3 bases to trimming and J lost 5 bases, with 11 bases between them. CDR3 length equals 13 residues. The CDR3 spells CASSLERSHEQYF. CDR3 nucleotide sequence: TGTGCCAGCAGCTTGGAGAGGTCTCACGAGCAGTACTTC.

The chain recombines TRBV19 with TRBJ2-2; the D gene could be TRBD1 or TRBD2 (6 bases each). Trimming pared 11 bases from V and 5 bases from J, leaving 18 bases between. This CDR3 comprises 14 residues. The germline gives CDR1 LNHDA, CDR2 SQIVND (reference sequence). CDR3 loop: CAPKVEGHTGELFF. The CDR3 bases are TGTGCCCCCAAGGTGGAGGGACATACCGGGGAGCTGTTTTTT.